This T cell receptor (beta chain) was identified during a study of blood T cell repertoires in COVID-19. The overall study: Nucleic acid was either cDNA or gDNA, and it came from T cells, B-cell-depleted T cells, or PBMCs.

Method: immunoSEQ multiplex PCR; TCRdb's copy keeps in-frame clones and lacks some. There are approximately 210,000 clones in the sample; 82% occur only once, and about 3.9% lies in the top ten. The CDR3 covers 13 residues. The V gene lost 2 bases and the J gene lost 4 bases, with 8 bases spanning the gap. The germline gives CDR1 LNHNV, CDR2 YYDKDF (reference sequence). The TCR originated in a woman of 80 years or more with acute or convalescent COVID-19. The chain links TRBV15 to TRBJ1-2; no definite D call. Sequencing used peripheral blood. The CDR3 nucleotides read TGTGCCACCAGCAGACCTCTAACCTATGGCTACACCTTC. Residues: CATSRPLTYGYTF.